The 15 T cell receptor beta chains given below trace back to one sample, sequenced in a study of cytomegalovirus exposure and HLA in healthy donors. PCR amplification relied on 60 Vbeta primers (plus 13 Jbeta primers). TCRdb's copy holds only in-frame clones and misses some; the assay was immunoSEQ multiplex PCR. The sample yields about 150,000 clones, around two thirds seen once. The material sequenced was PBMCs. The source of these receptors is a woman in her late teens or twenties in good health and CMV-seronegative.

V and J are TRBV5-1 and TRBJ2-5, with 8 nucleotides matching TRBD1. The CDR3 runs to 13 residues. CDR1 is SGHRS and CDR2 is YFSETQ in the germline V gene. Losses at the gene ends were 7 bases for V and 5 bases for J; bases not matched to a gene: 7. As DNA, the CDR3 is TGCGCCAGCCGACAGGGGTCGGTGGAGACCCAGTACTTC. Translated: CASRQGSVETQYF. The full variable domain, in which reference TRBV5-1 and TRBJ2-5 provide the parts outside the CDR3, is KAGVTQTPRYLIKTRGQQVTLSCSPISGHRSVSWYQQTPGQGLQFLFEYFSETQRNKGNFPGRFSGRQFSNSRSEMNVSTLELGDSALYLCASRQGSVETQYFGPGTRLLVL.

This clone occurred a few times. Here the CDR3 reads CASSYGRNTEAFF. The CDR3 DNA follows: TGTGCCAGCAGTTACGGGCGGAACACTGAAGCTTTCTTT. The V and J genes are TRBV6-6 and TRBJ1-1, with D unresolved. The germline V and J ends were trimmed by 2 bases and 1 base, with 5 bases remaining between them. Germline CDR1 reads MNHNY; CDR2 reads SVGAGI (reference sequence). This CDR3 is 13 amino acids long.

Only one count was recorded for this clone. The chain carries TRBV7-2 and TRBJ2-3; D is ambiguous. The CDR3 totals 11 residues. V was cut by 4 bases and J by 5 bases, with 4 bases left in between. Germline CDR1 and CDR2: SGHTA and FQGNSA. CDR3 protein: CASSSKDTQYF. In DNA form, the CDR3 reads TGTGCCAGCAGCTCCAAAGATACGCAGTATTTT.

This clone appeared a few times. The chain links TRBV7-9 to TRBJ2-6, with D possibly matching TRBD2 (6 bases). The CDR3 has 19 amino acids. The ends were cut back, 4 bases at V and 0 bases at J, with 19 bases in the middle. Germline values: CDR1 SEHNR, CDR2 FQNEAQ (reference sequence). CDR3 bases: TGTGCCAGCAGCTCCCTCTCTACGGGGGACCTCTCTGGGGCCAACGTCCTGACTTTC. Protein sequence: CASSSLSTGDLSGANVLTF.

This sequence joins TRBV5-1 and TRBJ2-7, with 10 nucleotides matching TRBD2. The junction had 1 base not matched to a gene; V was cut back by 0 bases and J by 1 base. Germline CDR1 and CDR2: SGHRS and YFSETQ. This CDR3 contains 15 residues. In DNA, the CDR3 is TGCGCCAGCAGCTTGGCTAGCGGGGGATCCTACGAGCAGTACTTC. It yields the protein CASSLASGGSYEQYF.

The genes are TRBV28 and TRBJ2-1; 7 bases agree with TRBD1. Trimming at V came to 10 bases and at J to 3 bases, leaving 6 bases not matched to a gene. CDR3 length equals 13 residues. Per germline, CDR1 MDHEN and CDR2 SYDVKM. The CDR3 region is CATTRGSYNEQFF. The DNA of the CDR3 is TGTGCCACCACCAGGGGGAGCTACAATGAGCAGTTCTTC.

The rearrangement links TRBV7-8 to TRBJ2-1; 11 bases fit TRBD2. CDR1 SGHVS and CDR2 FQNEAQ come from the germline V gene. This CDR3 contains 16 residues. The ends lost 3 bases at V and 2 bases at J; junction bases unmatched: 3. CDR3 in amino acids: CASSFRSGGAYNEQFF. The CDR3 nucleotides are TGTGCCAGCAGCTTCCGTAGCGGGGGGGCCTACAATGAGCAGTTCTTC.

This chain uses TRBV5-6 with TRBJ1-1, with D maybe TRBD1 (5 bases). The CDR3 has 14 residues. Deletions cut 0 bases from V and 7 bases from J, with 13 bases between. Germline-derived CDR1 and CDR2 are SGHDT and YYEEEE. The CDR3 DNA follows: TGTGCCAGCAGCTTGGCCGGACACACGTTTGAAGCTTTCTTT. It is translated as CASSLAGHTFEAFF.

The CDR3 DNA follows: TGTGCCAGTGGTGACAGGAGTGAAGCTTTCTTT. It codes for CASGDRSEAFF. The chain combines TRBV19 with TRBJ1-1; the D gene is possibly TRBD1 (6 bases). This CDR3 is 11 amino acids long. Between the trimmed V and J ends, which lost 8 bases and 7 bases, there was a span of 11 bases. Looked up from germline, CDR1 is LNHDA and CDR2 is SQIVND (reference sequence).

This rearrangement joins TRBV4-2 to TRBJ1-1; TRBD1 agrees at 9 bases. V was pared by 0 bases and J by 6 bases, with 5 bases of the junction left unmatched. The CDR3 consists of 15 residues. Germline CDR1 and CDR2: LGHNA and YNFKEQ. CDR3 protein: CASSQDYTGGSEAFF. As DNA, the CDR3 is TGTGCCAGCAGCCAAGATTATACAGGGGGCTCTGAAGCTTTCTTT.

This sequence joins TRBV29-1 and TRBJ1-2; D is unclear. The CDR3 is made up of 13 amino acids. Germline CDR1 is SQVTM and CDR2 is ANQGSEA. V was trimmed by 4 bases and J by 3 bases, leaving 12 bases between them. As DNA, the CDR3 is TGCAGCGTTGGCATGGACGGGGACTATGGCTACACCTTC. Amino acid sequence: CSVGMDGDYGYTF.

This chain joins TRBV4-3 and TRBJ2-5, with D hard to call. Germline V gene data show CDR1 as LGHNA and CDR2 as YSLEER. V lost 0 bases and J 14 bases, leaving 19 bases between the germline ends. The CDR3 contains 14 residues. The CDR3 sequence: CASSQEVVVRRKYF. In DNA, the CDR3 is TGCGCCAGCAGCCAAGAAGTGGTGGTGCGGAGAAAATACTTC.

V gene TRBV28 combines with J gene TRBJ1-6; 7 bases align to TRBD1. Trimming at V came to 5 bases and at J to 9 bases, leaving 10 bases not matched to a gene. This CDR3 is 15 amino acids long. Per the germline V gene, CDR1 is MDHEN and CDR2 is SYDVKM. CDR3 loop: CASSPPTGMGSPLHF. The CDR3 nucleotides read TGTGCCAGCAGTCCCCCGACAGGGATGGGTTCACCCCTCCACTTT.

The chain couples TRBV28 to TRBJ1-1; no firm D call. Germline V CDR1 and CDR2: MDHEN, SYDVKM. V dropped 7 bases and J dropped 7 bases, with 22 bases sitting between them. This CDR3 spans 15 amino acids. The CDR3 loop is CASTNAIARPGEAFF. CDR3 nucleotides: TGTGCCAGCACGAACGCTATAGCCCGACCGGGTGAAGCTTTCTTT.

The chain employs TRBV7-2 and TRBJ2-1, with no clear D. The CDR3 consists of 14 residues. V shed 5 bases and J shed 0 bases, with 8 bases lying between them. CDR1 and CDR2 (germline): SGHTA, FQGNSA. CDR3 region: CASSRLRSYNEQFF. The CDR3 bases are TGTGCCAGCAGCCGACTTCGCTCCTACAATGAGCAGTTCTTC.